This record covers a single T cell receptor (beta chain). The antigen is undetermined. These data belong to a study of blood T cells in healthy people across ages. Broader study findings: CMV status of donors was not determined, possibly confounding expanded clonotype changes. A strong correlation was found between TCR beta diversity and the percentage of naive T cells.

Each donor's blood draw was roughly 9.8 milliliters of peripheral blood. V shed 6 bases, J shed 8 bases, and the junction held 7 bases outside the gene matches. Germline assignment: CDR1 DFQATT and CDR2 SNEGSKA (reference sequence). The CDR3 covers 14 residues. A second PCR, run for about 7 to 11 cycles, used a sample-barcoded 5' primer plus a J-beta primer mix. Tagging of each cDNA molecule was performed by a template-switch adaptor with 12 random nucleotides. MiXCR, applied by TCRdb to the 5' RACE reads, yields one record per CDR3 protein. The data contain hundreds of thousands of distinct CDR3 sequences, 44% of them singletons.

The chain employs TRBV20-1 and TRBJ2-3; 14 nucleotides line up with TRBD2. The sequencing sample was made of blood. The receptor was isolated from a man in his sixties in good health. The CDR3 nucleotides are TGCAGTGCCGGGACTAGCGGGGGTCACGGTACGCAGTATTTT. Translation gives CSAGTSGGHGTQYF.